The TCR beta chain under discussion was sequenced for a study of blood T cell repertoires in COVID-19. Sequenced by immunoSEQ multiplex PCR; TCRdb stores in-frame clones only, minus some. The sample yields 150,000 or so clones, roughly 86% seen once. Trimming left V 3 bases short and J 5 bases short, with 13 bases between. The CDR3 runs to 13 residues. The V gene's germline CDR1 is GTSNPN and CDR2 SVGIG (reference sequence). This clonotype was obtained from a man aged 18 to 29 with acute or convalescent COVID-19. The specimen sequenced was peripheral blood. The chain couples TRBV30 to TRBJ1-1; the D is unclear. The DNA of the CDR3 is TGTGCCTGGAGAATGAGTGGTGTTACTGAAGCTTTCTTT. Its protein product is CAWRMSGVTEAFF.